This TCR beta chain originates from a study of blood T cell repertoires in COVID-19. Profiling relied on immunoSEQ multiplex PCR, and the TCRdb table lists in-frame clones only, not all of them. The sample yields about 290,000 clones, roughly 90% seen once. Sequencing used peripheral blood. The receptor's source is a woman under 40 with COVID-19, enrolled during active disease.

CDR3 in amino acids: CASSGEAPRGYTF. CDR3 nucleotides: TGTGCCAGCAGCGGGGAGGCACCCCGGGGCTACACCTTC. The chain is built from TRBV2 and TRBJ1-2, with D unclear. Germline values: CDR1 SNHLY, CDR2 FYNNEI. V lost 6 bases, J lost 8 bases, and 16 bases lay in between. The CDR3 is 13 residues long.